The rows below give T cell receptor beta chains drawn from one sample of a study of T cells in Graves' hyperthyroidism and ophthalmopathy. From the multiplex PCR reads, TCRdb called clonotypes with MiXCR, one entry per CDR3 protein. The profile shows just under 750,000 distinct CDR3 sequences, 35% of them singletons. Sequenced material: blood. These receptors all come from a woman in her thirties or forties with Graves' hyperthyroidism. The CDR3 runs from the conserved cysteine through the conserved F or W. Each record gives: D gene, J gene, clone size, V gene, CDR3 DNA, CDR3 protein. D genes are given only for firm matches. A row's size may be missing; if present it is once, few, many or a size class.

D: NA
J: TRBJ1-1
size: NA
V: TRBV5-6
DNA: TGTGCCAGCAGAGAGCAGGGAGGGAGCACTGAAGCTTTCTTT
CDR3: CASREQGGSTEAFF

D: NA
J: TRBJ1-1
size: once
V: TRBV24-1
DNA: TGTGCCACCAGTCGGCCTGAAGTCGGGTCTTTCTTT
CDR3: CATSRPEVGSFF

D: NA
J: TRBJ2-7
size: few
V: TRBV7-2
DNA: TGTGCCAGCAGTTCCCCCTGGCAGGGTCGCTACGAGCAGTACTTC
CDR3: CASSSPWQGRYEQYF

D: NA
J: TRBJ2-7
size: many
V: TRBV7-2
DNA: TGTGCCAGCAGCCTTGGGACGGGCGAGGGAGAGCAGTACTTC
CDR3: CASSLGTGEGEQYF

D: NA
J: TRBJ2-7
size: few
V: TRBV2
DNA: TGTGCCAGCAGGGGAGTAGGACAGAAAAGACCCTACGAGCAGTACTTC
CDR3: CASRGVGQKRPYEQYF

D: NA
J: TRBJ2-5
size: many
V: TRBV24-1
DNA: TGTGCCACCAGTGATAACGCTGTCGAAAGGCAGTACTTC
CDR3: CATSDNAVERQYF

D: NA
J: TRBJ2-5
size: NA
V: TRBV7-6
DNA: TGTGCCAGCAGCTCCGCCGTGGGGGACCCCCTGCAAGAGACCCAGTACTTC
CDR3: CASSSAVGDPLQETQYF

D: NA
J: TRBJ2-3
size: NA
V: TRBV7-8
DNA: TGTGCCAGCAGCTCCTCTAGCACCAGATGGGAGTATTTT
CDR3: CASSSSSTRWEYF

D: NA
J: TRBJ1-4
size: NA
V: TRBV11-2
DNA: TGTGCCAGCAGCTCGGGACTGGGCTCTAATGAAAAACTGTTTTTT
CDR3: CASSSGLGSNEKLFF

D: NA
J: TRBJ1-1
size: NA
V: TRBV12-3/TRBV12-4
DNA: TGTGCCAGCAGCCTACACGGATCGAACACTGAAGCCTTCTTT
CDR3: CASSLHGSNTEAFF

D: NA
J: TRBJ1-6
size: NA
V: TRBV7-2
DNA: TGTGCCATCCAACGGGGGGTCCTGAATTCACCCCTCCACTTT
CDR3: CAIQRGVLNSPLHF

D: TRBD1
J: TRBJ2-6
size: NA
V: TRBV7-3
DNA: TGTGCCAGCAGCCCCAAGGACAGGAGCTCTGGGGCCAACGTCCTGACTTTC
CDR3: CASSPKDRSSGANVLTF

D: TRBD2
J: TRBJ2-5
size: few
V: TRBV6-1
DNA: TGTGCCAGCAGTTACACGTTGGGACTAGCGGGAGAAGAGACCCAGTACTTC
CDR3: CASSYTLGLAGEETQYF

D: NA
J: TRBJ1-1
size: once
V: TRBV10-3
DNA: TGTGCCATCAGTGAGAAAGTGGAAGGCACTGAAGCTTTCTTT
CDR3: CAISEKVEGTEAFF

D: TRBD1
J: TRBJ2-5
size: once
V: TRBV5-1
DNA: TGCGCCAGCAGCCTGACAGGGGGAGGGACCCAGTACTTC
CDR3: CASSLTGGGTQYF

D: NA
J: TRBJ2-2
size: many
V: TRBV10-2
DNA: TGCGCCAGCAGTGAGTCTGCGGGGACCGGGGAGCTGTTTTTT
CDR3: CASSESAGTGELFF

D: NA
J: TRBJ2-5
size: many
V: TRBV2
DNA: TGTGCCAGCAGTCAACCGGGTTATGATCGGTACTTC
CDR3: CASSQPGYDRYF

D: TRBD1
J: TRBJ1-1
size: NA
V: TRBV2
DNA: TGTGCACAGGGGCTGAACACTGAAGCTTTCTTT
CDR3: CAQGLNTEAFF

D: TRBD1
J: TRBJ1-6
size: NA
V: TRBV7-3
DNA: TGTGCCAGCTCGTATGGCGGACAGGGCGGTTCACCCCTCCACTTT
CDR3: CASSYGGQGGSPLHF

D: NA
J: TRBJ2-7
size: many
V: TRBV20-1
DNA: TGCAGTGCTAGAGATCCGGGCCTCGATTACGAGCAGTACTTC
CDR3: CSARDPGLDYEQYF

D: TRBD1
J: TRBJ2-3
size: NA
V: TRBV25-1
DNA: TGTGCCAGCAGTGAATATCAGCCCGAAAACAGGGGGCGAGATCGGACGCTCACAGATACGCAGTATTTT
CDR3: CASSEYQPENRGRDRTLTDTQYF

D: TRBD1
J: TRBJ1-5
size: NA
V: TRBV12-3/TRBV12-4
DNA: TGTGCCAGCAGTTCCGGACAGGGGGCGCCGAATCAGCCCCAGCATTTT
CDR3: CASSSGQGAPNQPQHF

D: TRBD1
J: TRBJ2-7
size: many
V: TRBV10-3
DNA: TGTGCCATCAGGGACAGGGGCTCCTACGAGCAGTACTTC
CDR3: CAIRDRGSYEQYF

D: NA
J: TRBJ1-3
size: many
V: TRBV7-2
DNA: TGTGCCAGCAGCTTAGCGCTGCACTCTGGAAACACCATATATTTT
CDR3: CASSLALHSGNTIYF

D: NA
J: TRBJ1-1
size: few
V: TRBV9
DNA: TGTGCCAGCAGCGTAGATTTTGATAAGGAAGCTTTCTTT
CDR3: CASSVDFDKEAFF

D: NA
J: TRBJ1-5
size: NA
V: TRBV9
DNA: TGTGCCAGCAGCCGAGATGTGGGGCCCCAGCATTTT
CDR3: CASSRDVGPQHF

D: NA
J: TRBJ2-2
size: NA
V: TRBV20-1
DNA: TGCAGTGCTACTCCGGATATCGGGGGGCTGTTTTTT
CDR3: CSATPDIGGLFF

D: TRBD1
J: TRBJ1-5
size: NA
V: TRBV19
DNA: TGTGCCAGTAGGATCGGCAGGGGGACCCCGTATAGCAATCAGCCCCAGCATTTT
CDR3: CASRIGRGTPYSNQPQHF

D: NA
J: TRBJ1-6
size: many
V: TRBV7-9
DNA: TGTGCCAGCAGCTTAGCGCGCCCTAATTCACCCCTCCACTTT
CDR3: CASSLARPNSPLHF

D: NA
J: TRBJ1-5
size: NA
V: TRBV5-5
DNA: TGCGCCAGCAGCCCTGTTTGGGGAGGCAATCAGCCCCAGCATTTT
CDR3: CASSPVWGGNQPQHF

D: NA
J: TRBJ2-5
size: NA
V: TRBV5-4
DNA: TGTGCCAGCAGCTTAGCGGGTTCTACCCAGTACTTC
CDR3: CASSLAGSTQYF

D: NA
J: TRBJ1-3
size: many
V: TRBV7-8
DNA: TGTGCCAGCAGCTTATGGCCGCTCTCTGGAAACACCATATATTTT
CDR3: CASSLWPLSGNTIYF

D: NA
J: TRBJ1-5
size: once
V: TRBV7-6
DNA: TGTGCCAGCAGCTCCCAGCCGGATCAGCCCCAGCATTTT
CDR3: CASSSQPDQPQHF

D: TRBD2
J: TRBJ2-7
size: few
V: TRBV20-1
DNA: TGCAGTGCTATGGGGCTAGCGGGGGGCCTCTACGAGCAGTACTTC
CDR3: CSAMGLAGGLYEQYF

D: NA
J: TRBJ2-2
size: once
V: TRBV10-3
DNA: TGTGCCATCAGTGGGGGCGCTGGCACCGGGGAGCTGTTTTTT
CDR3: CAISGGAGTGELFF

D: NA
J: TRBJ2-5
size: NA
V: TRBV7-9
DNA: TGTGCCAGCAGCTTAGTGGGCGCCGGCGAGGCCCAGTACTTC
CDR3: CASSLVGAGEAQYF

D: NA
J: TRBJ2-5
size: NA
V: TRBV20-1
DNA: TGCAGTGCTAGAGATGGGGGCAATCAGCCCCAGTACTTC
CDR3: CSARDGGNQPQYF

D: NA
J: TRBJ1-5
size: few
V: TRBV6-2/TRBV6-3
DNA: TGTGCCAGCAGGGTCCGGGACATCTTTAGCAATCAGCCCCAGCATTTT
CDR3: CASRVRDIFSNQPQHF

D: NA
J: TRBJ2-1
size: NA
V: TRBV29-1
DNA: TGCAGCGTCGTCACGGTGAGCTCCTACAATGAGCAGTTCTTC
CDR3: CSVVTVSSYNEQFF

D: NA
J: TRBJ1-1
size: once
V: TRBV6-5
DNA: TGTGCCAGTTACGACGAAGAAGGAACTCAAGCTTTCTTT
CDR3: CASYDEEGTQAFF

D: NA
J: TRBJ2-5
size: NA
V: TRBV28
DNA: TGTGCCAGCAGCCCTTCAGGCACGGGGGAGACCCAGTACTTC
CDR3: CASSPSGTGETQYF

D: TRBD1
J: TRBJ2-5
size: NA
V: TRBV7-2
DNA: TGCGCCAGCAGCCCACACAGGGGGTTTCGGCAAGAGACCCAGTACTTC
CDR3: CASSPHRGFRQETQYF

D: NA
J: TRBJ1-1
size: NA
V: TRBV11-1
DNA: TGTGCCAGCCGCGTGCCTGGCCCGAACACTGAAGCTTTCTTT
CDR3: CASRVPGPNTEAFF

D: TRBD1
J: TRBJ2-7
size: NA
V: TRBV30
DNA: TGTGCCTGGAGTGTACAGGACAGGGTCGAGCAGTACTTC
CDR3: CAWSVQDRVEQYF

D: TRBD1
J: TRBJ1-2
size: many
V: TRBV29-1
DNA: TGCAGCGTGCCAGGGGGCAAGGACTATGGCTACACCTTC
CDR3: CSVPGGKDYGYTF

D: NA
J: TRBJ1-1
size: NA
V: TRBV19
DNA: TGTGCCAGTACGAGTCCGGGGGCTGAAGCTTTCTTT
CDR3: CASTSPGAEAFF

D: TRBD1
J: TRBJ2-5
size: NA
V: TRBV7-6
DNA: TGTGCCAGCAGCTTTTCAGGGGGCGAGGCGGAGACCCAGTACTTC
CDR3: CASSFSGGEAETQYF

D: TRBD1
J: TRBJ1-2
size: many
V: TRBV20-1
DNA: TGCAGCCGGACCGGGACAGGGGGTCGCTACACCTTC
CDR3: CSRTGTGGRYTF

D: NA
J: TRBJ1-4
size: NA
V: TRBV19
DNA: TGTGCCAGTAGTCGGGCCACCGGGGGCGAAAAACTGTTTTTT
CDR3: CASSRATGGEKLFF

D: TRBD1
J: TRBJ1-2
size: many
V: TRBV7-2
DNA: TGTGCCAGCAGCAAACAGGGGACAGGGGGATACCCCTATGGCTACACCTTC
CDR3: CASSKQGTGGYPYGYTF

D: NA
J: TRBJ2-5
size: few
V: TRBV6-6
DNA: TGTGCCAGCAGTTACCAACTCGACAGAAGACAAGAGACCCAGTACTTC
CDR3: CASSYQLDRRQETQYF

D: TRBD1
J: TRBJ1-5
size: NA
V: TRBV10-3
DNA: TGTGCCAGCAGTTCTGAGGGGGCTAGCAATCAGCCCCAGCATTTT
CDR3: CASSSEGASNQPQHF

D: NA
J: TRBJ2-7
size: many
V: TRBV7-6
DNA: TGTGCCAGCAGCTTAGGCAGGGGTCGGGAGCAGTACTTC
CDR3: CASSLGRGREQYF

D: NA
J: TRBJ1-2
size: few
V: TRBV4-3
DNA: TGCGCCAGCAGCCAAGGTGGGGGGCGGGGTAACTATGGCTACACCTTC
CDR3: CASSQGGGRGNYGYTF

D: NA
J: TRBJ2-2
size: many
V: TRBV10-3
DNA: TGTGCCAGCTACAGCGGGAAGGGGGGCACCGGGGAGCTGTTTTTT
CDR3: CASYSGKGGTGELFF